The 27 T cell receptor beta chains in this list originate from one sample, sequenced in a study of cytomegalovirus exposure and HLA in healthy donors. PCR used 60 Vbeta primers and 13 Jbeta primers. Profiled with immunoSEQ multiplex PCR; TCRdb holds only in-frame clones, not every one. The sample yields about 130,000 clones, of which the top ten take up approximately 1.7%. Material: PBMCs. The receptors were sampled from a man between 18 and 29 years old in good health and CMV-seronegative.

The V gene is TRBV28, the J gene TRBJ2-7; D not resolved. The CDR3 covers 13 residues. Between the trimmed V and J ends, which lost 8 bases and 1 base, there was a span of 12 bases. Per the germline V gene, CDR1 is MDHEN and CDR2 is SYDVKM. The CDR3 sequence is CASWNRLSYEQYF. The CDR3 nucleotides are TGTGCCAGCTGGAACAGATTGTCCTACGAGCAGTACTTC.

Here the CDR3 DNA reads TGTGCCAGCAGGGGAGCTGGGGGGACCGGGGCCAACGTCCTGACTTTC. It yields the protein CASRGAGGTGANVLTF. V usage is TRBV9 and J usage is TRBJ2-6; perhaps TRBD2 as D (6 bases). The CDR3 length is 16 residues. Looked up from germline, CDR1 is SGDLS and CDR2 is YYNGEE. V was trimmed by 5 bases and J by 4 bases, leaving 16 bases between them.

CDR3 nucleotide sequence: TGTGCCAGCAGTTTTTCTAGCGGGACGTCTGAGCAGTTCTTC. Translating gives CASSFSSGTSEQFF. The chain combines TRBV27 with TRBJ2-1; 9 bases are shared with TRBD2. The CDR3 runs 14 residues. Germline CDR1 is MNHEY and CDR2 is SMNVEV (reference sequence). Trimming cost V 3 bases and J 9 bases; bases outside gene matches: 6.

The V gene is TRBV5-4, the J gene TRBJ2-4, with a possible D match to TRBD1 (7 bases). V dropped 4 bases and J dropped 8 bases, with 19 bases sitting between them. Per the germline V gene, CDR1 is SGHNT and CDR2 is YYREEE (reference sequence). This CDR3 has 15 amino acids. The CDR3 bases are TGTGCCAGCAGCACCTTGGGCAGGGGGGAAGACATTCAGTACTTC. Translating it yields CASSTLGRGEDIQYF.

The chain is built from TRBV15 and TRBJ2-3; D is perhaps TRBD1 (6 bases). Deletions cut 4 bases from V and 6 bases from J, with 17 bases between. There are 15 residues in the CDR3. Germline-derived CDR1 and CDR2 are LNHNV and YYDKDF (reference sequence). CDR3 DNA: TGTGCCACCAGCACCGAAACAGGGTCCCGGGATACGCAGTATTTT. Its protein product is CATSTETGSRDTQYF.

This rearrangement joins TRBV5-5 to TRBJ1-1; TRBD1 might be the D (6 bases). V lost 0 bases to trimming and J lost 0 bases, with 15 bases between them. Germline CDR1 and CDR2: SGHKS and YYEKEE (reference sequence). The CDR3 contains 17 residues. This chain's CDR3 is CASSLVLGQGVNTEAFF. The CDR3 DNA sequence: TGTGCCAGCAGCTTGGTCTTGGGACAAGGGGTGAACACTGAAGCTTTCTTT.

The chain combines TRBV7-3 with TRBJ1-5; tentative D call: TRBD1 (6 bases). The CDR3 is made up of 13 amino acids. Germline V gives CDR1 SGHTA, CDR2 FQGTGA. V dropped 5 bases and J dropped 4 bases, with 9 bases sitting between them. Here the CDR3 reads CASSRDTNQPQHF. The DNA for the CDR3 is TGTGCCAGCAGCCGGGACACGAATCAGCCCCAGCATTTT.

This chain joins TRBV2 and TRBJ1-4, with 8 bases matching TRBD1. The CDR3 extends over 14 amino acids. Germline lookup yields CDR1 SNHLY and CDR2 FYNNEI. The V segment lost 8 bases and the J segment 4 bases; nucleotides outside the gene matches: 6. CDR3 amino acids: CASQWTGFNEKLFF. CDR3 nucleotide sequence: TGTGCCAGCCAATGGACAGGGTTTAATGAAAAACTGTTTTTT.

V and J are TRBV11-3 and TRBJ2-7, with TRBD1 matching 7 bases. Germline CDR1 is SGHNT and CDR2 is YENEEA. J lost 5 bases, V lost 3 bases, and 16 bases had no gene match. This CDR3 has 17 amino acids. This chain's CDR3 is CASSFSSKTGIAHEQYF. The CDR3 nucleotides are TGTGCCAGCAGCTTTTCGTCGAAGACAGGGATCGCCCACGAGCAGTACTTC. The whole variable domain, filled in from reference TRBV11-3 and TRBJ2-7, reads EAGVVQSPRYKIIEKKQPVAFWCNPISGHNTLYWYLQNLGQGPELLIRYENEEAVDDSQLPKDRFSAERLKGVDSTLKIQPAELGDSAVYLCASSFSSKTGIAHEQYFGPGTRLTVT.

J is TRBJ2-1 and V is TRBV4-3, with 8 bases identical to TRBD2. Germline values: CDR1 LGHNA, CDR2 YSLEER. The CDR3 runs to 17 residues. Trimming removed 1 base from V and 5 bases from J; junction bases left unmatched: 10. The CDR3 loop is CASSQGVREGLDNEQFF. The DNA of the CDR3 is TGCGCCAGCAGCCAAGGCGTCCGGGAGGGCCTGGACAATGAGCAGTTCTTC.

J is TRBJ2-2 and V is TRBV19; D gene uncertain. The V gene's germline CDR1 is LNHDA and CDR2 SQIVND (reference sequence). V shed 6 bases and J shed 6 bases, with 14 bases lying between them. The CDR3 runs to 14 residues. CDR3 sequence: CASRSFNGPGELFF. In DNA form, the CDR3 reads TGTGCCAGTAGGAGCTTCAATGGTCCCGGGGAGCTGTTTTTT. The full variable domain, with the rest looked up from reference TRBV19 and TRBJ2-2, is DGGITQSPKYLFRKEGQNVTLSCEQNLNHDAMYWYRQDPGQGLRLIYYSQIVNDFQKGDIAEGYSVSREKKESFPLTVTSAQKNPTAFYLCASRSFNGPGELFFGEGSRLTVL.

The chain links TRBV6-6 to TRBJ2-5; 7 bases map to TRBD1. V trimming: 6 bases; J trimming: 2 bases; junction bases outside the gene matches: 6. Germline V CDR1 and CDR2: MNHNY, SVGAGI (reference sequence). CDR3 size: 14 residues. CDR3 sequence reads: CASSEDRVQETQYF. CDR3 coding DNA: TGTGCCAGCAGCGAAGACAGGGTTCAAGAGACCCAGTACTTC.

The V and J genes are TRBV11-3 and TRBJ2-3, with D hard to call. There are 15 residues in the CDR3. Trimming pared 5 bases from V and 2 bases from J, leaving 14 bases between. Germline V gene sequence: CDR1 SGHNT, CDR2 YENEEA. In DNA, the CDR3 is TGTGCCAGCAGCCCTTCCAGAAGCGCCACAGATACGCAGTATTTT. This translates into CASSPSRSATDTQYF.

The chain is built from TRBV19 and TRBJ2-7; 8 nucleotides agree with TRBD2. Germline V gene lookup returns CDR1 LNHDA and CDR2 SQIVND (reference sequence). The trim removed 10 bases at V and 6 bases at J, leaving 8 bases unmatched. The CDR3 has 12 residues. The CDR3 here is CATSRGVFEQYF. The CDR3 nucleotides are TGTGCCACCTCGCGGGGGGTATTCGAGCAGTACTTC.

This chain joins TRBV18 and TRBJ2-3; 7 nucleotides agree with TRBD1. Germline CDR1 is KGHSH and CDR2 is LQKENI. V gave up 3 bases and J gave up 4 bases; unmatched junction bases: 4. The length of the CDR3 is 14 residues. CDR3 DNA sequence: TGTGCCAGCTCACCCCGACAGGGTCCAGATACGCAGTATTTT. Its translation is CASSPRQGPDTQYF.

The CDR3 is CASSLRERDEQYF. The CDR3 DNA reads as TGTGCCAGCAGCCTCAGGGAGCGGGACGAGCAGTACTTC. The chain joins TRBV7-6 to TRBJ2-7; possibly TRBD2 for D (6 bases). The ends were cut back, 5 bases at V and 5 bases at J, with 13 bases in the middle. The CDR3 is made up of 13 amino acids. Germline assignment: CDR1 SGHVS and CDR2 FNYEAQ.

The V call is TRBV4-3, the J call TRBJ1-2; no definite D call. The CDR3 spans 15 residues. Germline CDR1 and CDR2: LGHNA and YSLEER. Trimming shortened V by 0 bases and J by 7 bases, and 15 bases separated the two germline ends. The CDR3 DNA follows: TGCGCCAGCAGCCAAGAAGTTCCGCTTCGAGGTGGCTACACCTTC. It encodes CASSQEVPLRGGYTF.

The V and J genes are TRBV5-1 and TRBJ1-1; 9 positions match TRBD1. Per the germline V gene, CDR1 is SGHRS and CDR2 is YFSETQ. The CDR3 has 14 amino acids. With V trimmed by 1 base and J by 5 bases, 3 bases remained unmatched. CDR3 nucleotide sequence: TGCGCCAGCAGCTTGACAGGGGGCGATACTGAAGCTTTCTTT. It codes for CASSLTGGDTEAFF. The full variable domain, in which reference TRBV5-1 and TRBJ1-1 provide the parts outside the CDR3, is KAGVTQTPRYLIKTRGQQVTLSCSPISGHRSVSWYQQTPGQGLQFLFEYFSETQRNKGNFPGRFSGRQFSNSRSEMNVSTLELGDSALYLCASSLTGGDTEAFFGQGTRLTVV.

The genes are TRBV5-6 and TRBJ2-1, with D tentatively TRBD1 (5 bases). V lost 0 bases and J 7 bases, leaving 8 bases between the germline ends. The V gene's germline CDR1 is SGHDT and CDR2 YYEEEE. The CDR3 contains 13 residues. CDR3 nucleotide sequence: TGTGCCAGCAGCTTGGGGACATTTAATGAGCAGTTCTTC. Translation gives CASSLGTFNEQFF.

This sequence joins TRBV19 and TRBJ2-3; TRBD1 matches 10 bases. This CDR3 comprises 14 residues. Germline CDR1 LNHDA, CDR2 SQIVND (reference sequence). V lost 5 bases to trimming and J lost 5 bases; unmatched junction nucleotides: 4. In nucleotides, the CDR3 is TGTGCCAGTAGTGACAGGGGGCAAGGAGATACGCAGTATTTT. Encoded protein: CASSDRGQGDTQYF.

The J gene is TRBJ1-1, the V gene TRBV29-1, with D possibly TRBD1 on 6 matching bases. In germline, CDR1 is SQVTM, CDR2 ANQGSEA. The CDR3 extends over 14 amino acids. Trimming removed 5 bases at V and 3 bases at J, with 16 bases between. The CDR3 DNA reads as TGCAGCGTTACGAAACAGGGTACTTACACTGAAGCTTTCTTT. Protein product: CSVTKQGTYTEAFF. The full variable domain, rest sourced from reference TRBV29-1 and TRBJ1-1, is SAVISQKPSRDICQRGTSLTIQCQVDSQVTMMFWYRQQPGQSLTLIATANQGSEATYESGFVIDKFPISRPNLTFSTLTVSNMSPEDSSIYLCSVTKQGTYTEAFFGQGTRLTVV.

V and J are TRBV5-1 and TRBJ2-7; 7 bases match TRBD1. The CDR3 is 11 residues long. After removal of 4 bases from V and 5 bases from J, the junction contained 0 bases not matched to a gene. CDR1 and CDR2 from the germline V gene are SGHRS and YFSETQ. The CDR3 loop is CASSDRDEQYF. CDR3 DNA sequence: TGCGCCAGCAGCGACAGGGACGAGCAGTACTTC. Combining the CDR3 with reference TRBV5-1 and TRBJ2-7 gives the whole variable domain KAGVTQTPRYLIKTRGQQVTLSCSPISGHRSVSWYQQTPGQGLQFLFEYFSETQRNKGNFPGRFSGRQFSNSRSEMNVSTLELGDSALYLCASSDRDEQYFGPGTRLTVT.

The rearrangement joins TRBV25-1 to TRBJ2-7, with a weak D call TRBD1 (7 bases). The CDR3 totals 14 residues. Germline V lookup: CDR1 MGHDK, CDR2 SYGVNS. V lost 3 bases, J lost 3 bases, and 12 bases lay in between. The CDR3 bases are TGTGCCAGCAGTGAGCGGGACAGTAGCTACGAGCAGTACTTC. It encodes CASSERDSSYEQYF.

The chain combines TRBV2 with TRBJ1-2; TRBD1 aligns across 10 bases. The CDR3 totals 14 residues. Germline CDR1 and CDR2: SNHLY and FYNNEI. V lost 4 bases, J lost 5 bases, and 4 bases stayed unmatched. CDR3 in DNA: TGTGCCAGCAGTGGACAGGGGGCAAGGTATGGCTACACCTTC. It yields the protein CASSGQGARYGYTF.

The chain employs TRBV28 and TRBJ1-5; D unresolved. CDR1 is MDHEN, CDR2 SYDVKM, per germline. V was clipped by 2 bases and J by 5 bases, with 4 bases between them. CDR3 length equals 12 residues. CDR3 sequence: CASSLLHQPQHF. CDR3 in DNA: TGTGCCAGCAGTTTACTTCATCAGCCCCAGCATTTT.

The genes are TRBV5-4 and TRBJ1-2; 9 nucleotides agree with TRBD1. This CDR3 spans 14 amino acids. CDR1 is SGHNT and CDR2 is YYREEE in the germline V gene (reference sequence). The ends lost 4 bases at V and 8 bases at J; junction bases unmatched: 9. CDR3 nucleotides: TGTGCCAGCAGCCCAACACAGGGGGCAGGCGGCTACACCTTC. Amino acids: CASSPTQGAGGYTF.

J is TRBJ1-1 and V is TRBV15; possible D gene TRBD1, 6 bases. Looked up from germline, CDR1 is LNHNV and CDR2 is YYDKDF (reference sequence). The CDR3 loop spans 18 amino acids. V dropped 0 bases and J dropped 0 bases, with 17 bases sitting between them. The CDR3 loop is CATSRDPTGALMNTEAFF. The CDR3 DNA follows: TGTGCCACCAGCAGAGACCCGACAGGAGCCCTCATGAACACTGAAGCTTTCTTT. Using reference TRBV15 and TRBJ1-1 for the parts outside the CDR3, the full variable domain is DAMVIQNPRYQVTQFGKPVTLSCSQTLNHNVMYWYQQKSSQAPKLLFHYYDKDFNNEADTPDNFQSRRPNTSFCFLDIRSPGLGDTAMYLCATSRDPTGALMNTEAFFGQGTRLTVV.